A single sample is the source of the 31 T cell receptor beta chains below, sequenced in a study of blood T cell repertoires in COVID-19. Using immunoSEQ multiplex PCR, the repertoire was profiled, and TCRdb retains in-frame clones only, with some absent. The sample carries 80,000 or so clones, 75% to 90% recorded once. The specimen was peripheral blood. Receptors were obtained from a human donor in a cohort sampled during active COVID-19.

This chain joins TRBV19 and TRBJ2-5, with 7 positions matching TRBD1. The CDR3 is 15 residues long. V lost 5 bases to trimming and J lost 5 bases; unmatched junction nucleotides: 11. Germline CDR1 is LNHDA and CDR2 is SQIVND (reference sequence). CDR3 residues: CASSYYLGQLETQYF. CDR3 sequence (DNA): TGTGCCAGTAGTTACTACCTGGGACAGCTGGAGACCCAGTACTTC.

CDR3: CASSQDSTGQPQHF. Here the CDR3 DNA reads TGTGCCAGCAGCCAAGATTCCACAGGTCAGCCCCAGCATTTT. V is TRBV3-1 (or the pseudogene TRBV3-2) and J is TRBJ1-5, with a weak D call TRBD1 (5 bases). Germline CDR1 LGHDT, CDR2 YNNKEL (reference sequence). V dropped 0 bases and J dropped 6 bases, with 9 bases sitting between them. The CDR3 sequence is 14 residues long.

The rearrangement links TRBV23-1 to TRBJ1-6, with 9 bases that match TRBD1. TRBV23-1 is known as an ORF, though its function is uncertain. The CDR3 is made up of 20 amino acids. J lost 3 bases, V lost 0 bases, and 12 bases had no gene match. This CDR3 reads CASSQSGQGKRRIYNSPLHF. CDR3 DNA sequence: TGCGCCAGCAGTCAATCGGGACAGGGAAAGAGGAGGATCTATAATTCACCCCTCCACTTT.

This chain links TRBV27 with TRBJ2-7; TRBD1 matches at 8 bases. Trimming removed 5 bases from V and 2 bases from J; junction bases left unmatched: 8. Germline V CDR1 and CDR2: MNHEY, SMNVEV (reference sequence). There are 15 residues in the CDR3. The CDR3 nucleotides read TGTGCCAGCAGTAGGACAGGGTACTCCCCCTACGAGCAGTACTTC. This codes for CASSRTGYSPYEQYF.

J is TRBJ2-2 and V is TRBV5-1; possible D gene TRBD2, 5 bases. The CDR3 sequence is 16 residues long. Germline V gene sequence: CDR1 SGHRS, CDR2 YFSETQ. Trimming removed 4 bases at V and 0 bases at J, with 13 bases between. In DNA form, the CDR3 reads TGCGCCAGCAGCCGGGATTTGATGTCGAACACCGGGGAGCTGTTTTTT. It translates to CASSRDLMSNTGELFF. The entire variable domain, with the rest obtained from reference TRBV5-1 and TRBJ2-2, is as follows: KAGVTQTPRYLIKTRGQQVTLSCSPISGHRSVSWYQQTPGQGLQFLFEYFSETQRNKGNFPGRFSGRQFSNSRSEMNVSTLELGDSALYLCASSRDLMSNTGELFFGEGSRLTVL.

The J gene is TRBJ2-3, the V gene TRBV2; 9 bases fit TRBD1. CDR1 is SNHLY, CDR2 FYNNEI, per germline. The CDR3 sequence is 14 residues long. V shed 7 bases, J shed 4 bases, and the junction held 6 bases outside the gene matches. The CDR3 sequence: CASTTGQGADTQYF. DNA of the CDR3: TGTGCCAGCACCACGGGACAGGGAGCAGATACGCAGTATTTT. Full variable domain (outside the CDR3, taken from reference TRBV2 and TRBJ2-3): EPEVTQTPSHQVTQMGQEVILRCVPISNHLYFYWYRQILGQKVEFLVSFYNNEISEKSEIFDDQFSVERPDGSNFTLKIRSTKLEDSAMYFCASTTGQGADTQYFGPGTRLTVL.

The chain's CDR3 is CASKGRAQNYEQYF. DNA of the CDR3: TGTGCCAGTAAGGGGAGGGCACAGAACTACGAGCAGTACTTC. J is TRBJ2-7 and V is TRBV6-5, with TRBD2 matching over 7 bases. CDR1 and CDR2 (germline): MNHEY, SVGAGI. V shed 9 bases, J shed 3 bases, and the junction held 11 bases outside the gene matches. The CDR3 is made up of 14 amino acids.

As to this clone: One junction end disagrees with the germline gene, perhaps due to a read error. The CDR3: CASRGTSGNAGELFF. CDR3 nucleotide sequence: TGTGCCAGCAGGGGGACTAGCGGGAACGCCGGGGAGCTGTTTTTT. The chain employs TRBV7-3 and TRBJ2-2, with TRBD2 identical over 13 bases. The CDR3 totals 15 residues. CDR1 and CDR2 (germline): SGHTA, FQGTGA. The full variable domain, rest sourced from reference TRBV7-3 and TRBJ2-2, is GAGVSQTPSNKVTEKGKYVELRCDPISGHTALYWYRQSLGQGPEFLIYFQGTGAADDSGLPNDRFFAVRPEGSVSTLKIQRTERGDSAVYLCASRGTSGNAGELFFGEGSRLTVL.

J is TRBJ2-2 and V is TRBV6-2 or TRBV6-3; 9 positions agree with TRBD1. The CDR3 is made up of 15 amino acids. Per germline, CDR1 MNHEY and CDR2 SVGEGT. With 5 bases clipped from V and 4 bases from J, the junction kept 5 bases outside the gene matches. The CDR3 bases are TGTGCCAGCAGTGGGCGGACAGGGGCCACCGGGGAGCTGTTTTTT. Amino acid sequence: CASSGRTGATGELFF.

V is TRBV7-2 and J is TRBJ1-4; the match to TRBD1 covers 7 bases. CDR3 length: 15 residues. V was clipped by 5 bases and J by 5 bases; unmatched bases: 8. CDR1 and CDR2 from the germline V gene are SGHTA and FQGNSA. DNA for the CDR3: TGTGCCAGCAGCAGAGGACAGGTACTAAATGAAAAACTGTTTTTT. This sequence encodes CASSRGQVLNEKLFF.

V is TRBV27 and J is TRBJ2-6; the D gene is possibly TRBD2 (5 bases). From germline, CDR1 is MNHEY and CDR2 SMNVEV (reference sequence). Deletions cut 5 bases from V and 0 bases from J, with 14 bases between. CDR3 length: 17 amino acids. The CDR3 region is CASSKPGSHSGANVLTF. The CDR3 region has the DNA TGTGCCAGCAGTAAACCGGGATCCCACTCTGGGGCCAACGTCCTGACTTTC.

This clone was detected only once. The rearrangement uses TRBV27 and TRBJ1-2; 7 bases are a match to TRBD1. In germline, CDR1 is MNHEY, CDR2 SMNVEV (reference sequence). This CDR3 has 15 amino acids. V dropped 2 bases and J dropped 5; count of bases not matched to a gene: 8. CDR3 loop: CASSLAPTGSYGYTF. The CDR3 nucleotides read TGTGCCAGCAGTTTAGCCCCGACAGGGTCTTATGGCTACACCTTC.

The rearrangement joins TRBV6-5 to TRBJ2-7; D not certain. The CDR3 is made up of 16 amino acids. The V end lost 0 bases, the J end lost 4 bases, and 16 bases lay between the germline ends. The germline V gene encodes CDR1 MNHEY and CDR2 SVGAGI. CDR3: CASSYSQFKQDYEQYF. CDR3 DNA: TGTGCCAGCAGTTACTCCCAATTTAAGCAGGATTACGAGCAGTACTTC.

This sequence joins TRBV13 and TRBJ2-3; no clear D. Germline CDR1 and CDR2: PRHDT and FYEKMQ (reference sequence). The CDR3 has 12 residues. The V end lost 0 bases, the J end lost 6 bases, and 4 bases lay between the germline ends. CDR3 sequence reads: CASSLGRDTQYF. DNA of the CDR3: TGTGCCAGCAGCTTAGGCCGGGATACGCAGTATTTT.

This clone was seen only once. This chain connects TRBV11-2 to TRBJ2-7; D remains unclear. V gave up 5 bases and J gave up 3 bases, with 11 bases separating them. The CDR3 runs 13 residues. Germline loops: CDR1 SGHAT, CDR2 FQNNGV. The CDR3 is CASSRPGRYEQYF. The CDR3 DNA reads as TGTGCCAGCAGCCGACCTGGGCGCTACGAGCAGTACTTC.

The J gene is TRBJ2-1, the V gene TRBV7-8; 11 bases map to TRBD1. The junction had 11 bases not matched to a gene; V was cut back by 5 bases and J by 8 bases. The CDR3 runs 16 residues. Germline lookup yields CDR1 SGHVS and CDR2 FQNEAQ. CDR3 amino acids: CASSGPGQGEGDEQFF. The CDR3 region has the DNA TGTGCCAGCAGCGGACCGGGACAGGGGGAAGGGGATGAGCAGTTCTTC. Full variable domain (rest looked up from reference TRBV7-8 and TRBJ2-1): GAGVSQSPRYKVAKRGQDVALRCDPISGHVSLFWYQQALGQGPEFLTYFQNEAQLDKSGLPSDRFFAERPEGSVSTLKIQRTQQEDSAVYLCASSGPGQGEGDEQFFGPGTRLTVL.

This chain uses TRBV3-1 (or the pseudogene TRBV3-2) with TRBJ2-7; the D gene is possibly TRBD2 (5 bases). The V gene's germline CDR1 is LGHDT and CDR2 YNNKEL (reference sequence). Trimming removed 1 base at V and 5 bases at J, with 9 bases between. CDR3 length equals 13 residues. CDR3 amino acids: CASSQGRLHEQYF. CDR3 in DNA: TGTGCCAGCAGCCAAGGGAGGTTACACGAGCAGTACTTC.

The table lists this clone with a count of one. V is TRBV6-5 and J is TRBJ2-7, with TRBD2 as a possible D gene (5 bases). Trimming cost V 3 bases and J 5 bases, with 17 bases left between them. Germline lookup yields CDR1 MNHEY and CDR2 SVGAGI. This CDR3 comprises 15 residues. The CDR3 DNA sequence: TGTGCCAGCAGTTATTTCGGTGGGAGCGTCGACGAGCAGTACTTC. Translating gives CASSYFGGSVDEQYF.

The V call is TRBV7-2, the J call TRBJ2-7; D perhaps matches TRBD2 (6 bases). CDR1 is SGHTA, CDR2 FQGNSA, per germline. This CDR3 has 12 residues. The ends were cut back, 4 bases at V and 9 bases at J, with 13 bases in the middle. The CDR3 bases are TGTGCCAGCAGCTCGACAGCGCGGGGGCAGTACTTC. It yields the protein CASSSTARGQYF.

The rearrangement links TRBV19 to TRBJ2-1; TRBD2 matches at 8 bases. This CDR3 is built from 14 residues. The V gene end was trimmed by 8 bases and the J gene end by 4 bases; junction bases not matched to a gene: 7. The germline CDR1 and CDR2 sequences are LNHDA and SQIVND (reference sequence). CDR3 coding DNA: TGTGCCAGTTGCCTGACTAGCGATTACAATGAGCAGTTCTTC. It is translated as CASCLTSDYNEQFF.

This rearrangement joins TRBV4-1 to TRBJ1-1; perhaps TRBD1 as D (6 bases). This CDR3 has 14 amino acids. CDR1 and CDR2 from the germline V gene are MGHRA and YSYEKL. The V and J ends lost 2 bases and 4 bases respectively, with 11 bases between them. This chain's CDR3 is CASSQSAGVTEAFF. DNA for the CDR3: TGCGCCAGCAGCCAATCCGCAGGGGTCACTGAAGCTTTCTTT.

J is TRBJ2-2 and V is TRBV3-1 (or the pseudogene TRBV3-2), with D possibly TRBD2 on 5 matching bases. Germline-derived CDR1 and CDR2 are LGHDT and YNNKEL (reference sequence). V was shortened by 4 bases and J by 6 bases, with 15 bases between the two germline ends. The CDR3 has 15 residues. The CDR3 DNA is TGTGCCAGCAGCCGAAACCCCACGGGGTCCGGGGAGCTGTTTTTT. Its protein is CASSRNPTGSGELFF.

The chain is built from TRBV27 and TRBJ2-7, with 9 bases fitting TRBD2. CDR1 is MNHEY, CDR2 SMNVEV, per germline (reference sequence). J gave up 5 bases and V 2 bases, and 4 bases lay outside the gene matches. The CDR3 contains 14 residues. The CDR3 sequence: CASSLAGGINEQYF. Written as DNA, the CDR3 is TGTGCCAGCAGTTTAGCGGGAGGGATAAACGAGCAGTACTTC.

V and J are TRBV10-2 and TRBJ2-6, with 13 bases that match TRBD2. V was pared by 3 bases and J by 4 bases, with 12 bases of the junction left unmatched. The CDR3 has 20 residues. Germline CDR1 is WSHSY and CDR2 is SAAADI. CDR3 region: CASSDLRTSGRMAGANVLTF. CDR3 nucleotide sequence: TGCGCCAGCAGTGATCTCCGGACTAGCGGGAGAATGGCGGGGGCCAACGTCCTGACTTTC.

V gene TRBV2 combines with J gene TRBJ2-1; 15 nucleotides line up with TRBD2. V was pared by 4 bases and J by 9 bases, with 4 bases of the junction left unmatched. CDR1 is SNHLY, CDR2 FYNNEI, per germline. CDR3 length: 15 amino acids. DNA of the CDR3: TGTGCCAGCAGTGGGACTAGCGGGGGGGAAGGTGAGCAGTTCTTC. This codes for CASSGTSGGEGEQFF.

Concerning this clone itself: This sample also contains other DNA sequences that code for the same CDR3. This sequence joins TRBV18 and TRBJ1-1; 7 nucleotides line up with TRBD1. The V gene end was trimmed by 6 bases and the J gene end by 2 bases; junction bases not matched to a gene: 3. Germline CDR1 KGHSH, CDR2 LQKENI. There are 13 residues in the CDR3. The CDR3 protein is CASSGQANTEAFF. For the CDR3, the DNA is TGTGCCAGCTCCGGACAGGCTAACACTGAAGCTTTCTTT.

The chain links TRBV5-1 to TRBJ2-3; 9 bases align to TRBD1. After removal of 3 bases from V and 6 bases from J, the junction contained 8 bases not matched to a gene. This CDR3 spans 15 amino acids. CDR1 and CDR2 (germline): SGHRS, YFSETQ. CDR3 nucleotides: TGCGCCAGCAGCTCGGCGGGACAGGGTGGTGATACGCAGTATTTT. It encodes CASSSAGQGGDTQYF.

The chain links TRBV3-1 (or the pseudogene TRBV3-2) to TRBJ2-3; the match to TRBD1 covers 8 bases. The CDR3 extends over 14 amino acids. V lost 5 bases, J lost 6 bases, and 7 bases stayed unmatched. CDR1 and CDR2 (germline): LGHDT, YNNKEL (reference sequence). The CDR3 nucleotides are TGTGCCAGCAGCTCCGGGACAGGCGGGGATACGCAGTATTTT. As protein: CASSSGTGGDTQYF.

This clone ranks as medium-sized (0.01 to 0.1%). CDR3 residues: CSASGAGAITTNEQYF. CDR3 nucleotide sequence: TGCAGTGCCAGTGGGGCAGGGGCGATTACCACTAATGAGCAGTACTTC. The chain recombines TRBV20-1 with TRBJ2-7, with D perhaps matching TRBD1 (6 bases). This CDR3 is 16 amino acids long. V was shortened by 6 bases and J by 7 bases, with 28 bases between the two germline ends. Germline CDR1 and CDR2: DFQATT and SNEGSKA (reference sequence).

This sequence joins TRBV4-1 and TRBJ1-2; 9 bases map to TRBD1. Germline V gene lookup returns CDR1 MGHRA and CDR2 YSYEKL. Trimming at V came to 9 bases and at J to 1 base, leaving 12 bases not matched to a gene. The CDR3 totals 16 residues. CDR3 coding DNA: TGCGCCAGTAACAGGGGGCGCCGGAGTGATAACTATGGCTACACCTTC. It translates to CASNRGRRSDNYGYTF.

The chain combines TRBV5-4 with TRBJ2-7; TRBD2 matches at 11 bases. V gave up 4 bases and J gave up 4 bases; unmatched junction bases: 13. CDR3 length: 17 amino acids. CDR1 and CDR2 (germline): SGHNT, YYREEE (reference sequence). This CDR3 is CASSPGLAGGQPYEQYF. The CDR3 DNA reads TGTGCCAGCAGCCCCGGTCTAGCGGGAGGCCAGCCTTACGAGCAGTACTTC.